One TCR beta chain is described in this entry. Its target is unknown. This record belongs to a study of T-cell memory formation after mild COVID-19. In germline, CDR1 is MNHNY, CDR2 SVGAGI (reference sequence). The CDR3 covers 14 residues. Trimming at V came to 5 bases and at J to 6 bases, leaving 7 bases not matched to a gene. Study observations and caveats: Some clones that responded turned up in pre-infection memory, which suggests that cross-reactive memory joined in. Whereas later expanders leaned CD4+, clones contracting day 15 to 85 showed a balanced CD4/CD8 makeup. Largely, contracting CD4+ clones fell within CM and EM, and contracting CD8+ clones within EMRA.

Amplification by 5'RACE using constant-segment primers produced TCR alpha and TCR beta cDNA libraries that carried sample barcodes and UMIs. TCRdb itself ran the 5' RACE reads through MiXCR, one entry per CDR3 protein. The data show about 200,000 distinct CDR3 sequences, around 9.5% seen once. This TCR derives from a young man who had mild COVID-19 (a few samples of this study predate the infection). Cell type and time point are not known. Specimen: PBMCs or a T cell subset sorted from them (not recorded which). The V call is TRBV6-6, the J call TRBJ2-4; the match to TRBD2 covers 7 bases. CDR3 in amino acids: CASSPGGGGNIQYF. CDR3 bases: TGTGCCAGCAGTCCTGGGGGGGGGGGAAACATTCAGTACTTC.